These 5 T cell receptor beta chains originate from one sample sequenced in a study of cytomegalovirus exposure and HLA in healthy donors. PCR amplification relied on 60 Vbeta primers (plus 13 Jbeta primers). Measured with immunoSEQ multiplex PCR; TCRdb has only the in-frame clones, and not every one. Of over 150,000 clones in the sample, 80% were seen once. Sequencing input: PBMCs. All receptors come from a woman aged 40 to 50 in good health and CMV-seropositive.

The CDR3 loop is CASSQDPGLSTEAFF. The CDR3 nucleotides read TGCGCCAGCAGCCAAGATCCGGGGTTGTCAACTGAAGCTTTCTTT. The rearrangement uses TRBV4-1 and TRBJ1-1; no clear D gene. CDR1 and CDR2 from the germline V gene are MGHRA and YSYEKL. The CDR3 has 15 residues. Between the trimmed V and J ends, which lost 0 bases and 5 bases, there was a span of 13 bases.

V gene TRBV27 combines with J gene TRBJ2-3, with 10 bases matching TRBD1. Germline assignment: CDR1 MNHEY and CDR2 SMNVEV (reference sequence). Trimming removed 5 bases from V and 7 bases from J; junction bases left unmatched: 12. This CDR3 comprises 16 residues. Written as DNA, the CDR3 is TGTGCCAGCAGTGGACGGACAGGGGGAAGTGGAAATACGCAGTATTTT. Protein product: CASSGRTGGSGNTQYF.

The chain recombines TRBV30 with TRBJ2-5; D is uncertain. CDR3 length equals 13 residues. The V end was cut by 0 bases, the J end by 4 bases, with 9 bases between. Looked up from germline, CDR1 is GTSNPN and CDR2 is SVGIG (reference sequence). For the CDR3, the DNA is TGTGCCTGGAGTGTAGCCCCAGGAGAGACCCAGTACTTC. It yields the protein CAWSVAPGETQYF.

The chain employs TRBV27 and TRBJ2-7; D perhaps matches TRBD1 (5 bases). V was clipped by 2 bases and J by 4 bases, with 6 bases between them. The V gene's germline CDR1 is MNHEY and CDR2 SMNVEV (reference sequence). The CDR3 totals 12 residues. CDR3: CASSLNRYEQYF. The CDR3 DNA is TGTGCCAGCAGTTTAAACAGGTACGAGCAGTACTTC.

This rearrangement joins TRBV2 to TRBJ2-2, with 8 bases identical to TRBD1. The length of the CDR3 is 15 residues. J gave up 2 bases and V 6 bases, and 5 bases lay outside the gene matches. The germline V gene has CDR1 SNHLY and CDR2 FYNNEI. The CDR3 is CASRRTGTNTGELFF. CDR3 nucleotides: TGTGCCAGCAGACGGACAGGGACAAACACCGGGGAGCTGTTTTTT.